A single sample is the source of the 4 T cell receptor beta chains below, sequenced in a study of lymphopenia after photon versus proton radiotherapy. TCRdb's copy holds only in-frame clones and misses some; the assay was immunoSEQ multiplex PCR. The sample has 30,000 to 40,000 clones, under 90% seen once. The sequenced sample was peripheral blood, obtained from a patient treated with proton-based radiotherapy. These receptor sequences come from a woman in her 70s with pancreatic cancer.

This rearrangement joins TRBV19 to TRBJ2-7; TRBD2 agrees at 8 bases. CDR1 is LNHDA and CDR2 is SQIVND in the germline V gene (reference sequence). This CDR3 is built from 13 residues. Germline trimming cut 5 bases from V and 6 bases from J; bases unmatched to any gene: 6. The CDR3 nucleotides are TGTGCCAGTAGTCGGGAGGGGGGGGTCGAGCAGTACTTC. Amino acid sequence: CASSREGGVEQYF.

This chain joins TRBV27 and TRBJ2-1, with 8 positions matching TRBD2. Trimming removed 6 bases from V and 8 bases from J; junction bases left unmatched: 9. The CDR3 loop spans 14 amino acids. The germline gives CDR1 MNHEY, CDR2 SMNVEV (reference sequence). Here the CDR3 reads CASRRGLVFHEQFF. CDR3 coding DNA: TGTGCCAGCAGGCGGGGACTAGTTTTCCATGAGCAGTTCTTC.

V gene TRBV7-3 combines with J gene TRBJ2-1; D is perhaps TRBD1 (5 bases). The CDR3 is 13 residues long. Trimming took 3 bases from V and 6 from J, leaving 9 bases between them. Germline loops: CDR1 SGHTA, CDR2 FQGTGA. The CDR3 spells CASSFAGFNEQFF. The CDR3 bases are TGTGCCAGCAGCTTCGCAGGGTTCAATGAGCAGTTCTTC.

CDR3 coding DNA: TGTGCCAGCAGCGCTGGACCCGCGGGAGGGTACGAGCAGTACTTC. Encoded protein: CASSAGPAGGYEQYF. The chain carries TRBV9 and TRBJ2-7; TRBD2 matches 9 bases. There are 15 residues in the CDR3. V lost 3 bases, J lost 4 bases, and 8 bases stayed unmatched. The germline CDR1 and CDR2 sequences are SGDLS and YYNGEE.